The following is a T cell receptor beta chain sequence with its context. What this receptor recognizes is not known. Base-call qualities are not available, and no considerably larger clone is one nucleotide away. This sample stems from a study of blood T cell repertoires in COVID-19 (TCRdb year 2020). In the study overall: Collaborator samples came from the United States, Italy and Spain and covered acute and convalescent phases of COVID-19. A freely available public database, intended as a resource for researchers studying the immune response to SARS-CoV-2, is where the repertoires were released. Sample metadata almost always included a de-identified subject ID, COVID-19 status, age in years and sex. The dataset comprised deeply sampled blood TCRbeta repertoires from subjects exposed to, actively infected with, or recovered from COVID-19. Samples were obtained from the ongoing ImmuneRACE study (first 160 participants) and from over a thousand subjects provided by 6 global collaborators. The material from the prospective study consisted of cDNA or gDNA derived from T cells, B-cell-depleted T cells, or PBMCs. HLA class I and class II types, where available, came from metadata supplied by the sample provider rather than from assay-based typing. Results the study describes overall, beyond this receptor: The quantity of clinical and demographic metadata differed by source and by participant and was supplied without curation.

Collaborating institutions collected whole blood in K2EDTA tubes following their own protocols. For TCRbeta analysis, collaborators shipped samples as frozen whole blood, isolated PBMCs, or DNA extracted from either of those sample types. TCRbeta CDR3 regions were amplified from genomic DNA using the immunoSEQ Assay, a bias-controlled multiplex PCR. The authors processed their data as follows. Nucleated cell counts per sample were estimated from amplification of reference gene primers within the assay. To quantify the absolute abundance of each unique TCRbeta CDR3 rearrangement, sequence reads were collapsed and filtered. Productive Simpson clonality was computed per sample as the square root of Simpson's diversity index over productive rearrangements. As stored in TCRdb, this immuneACCESS dataset retains in-frame rearrangements with V and J assigned. A fraction of the clones does not appear; measured against another copy, unresolved V genes explain less than half of the discrepancy, and the remainder lacks a known reason. V, J and clone size are those of that table, while D and trimming were read from the DNA. The sample table holds 50,000 or so clones, of which around 86% were seen once. The ten most abundant clones make up 5% to 7% of the sample.

This TCR was sampled from a man aged 50 to 60 with active COVID-19. Specimen: peripheral blood.

The CDR3 has the sequence CASSQTPTDRLGASNYGYTF. The sequenced DNA is TGCGCCAGCAGCCAAACTCCCACCGACAGGCTCGGGGCCTCTAACTATGGCTACACCTTC. The chain is made from TRBV4-1 and TRBJ1-2; matching of 6 bases hints at TRBD1 as the D gene. The germline V gene gives CDR1 as MGHRA and CDR2 as YSYEKL. The CDR3 has 20 amino acids, counting the end cysteine and phenylalanine. The kept DNA is CDR3 alone, 60 bases in frame from the first base. V sheds 2 bases and J sheds 0 bases, leaving 25 bases between their ends.